The entry below describes one T cell receptor beta chain. This sample was included in a study of control samples from healthy donors and cancer patients. Per germline, CDR1 KGHSH and CDR2 LQKENI. Between the trimmed V and J ends, which lost 2 bases and 0 bases, there was a span of 13 bases. The CDR3 sequence is 16 residues long. Sequencing was performed with immunoSEQ multiplex PCR; in TCRdb, only in-frame clones are kept and a portion is missing. The data show around 22,000 clones, with approximately 83% seen just once and 27% held by the top ten. The sequenced sample consisted of PBMCs. The chain is built from TRBV18 and TRBJ1-1; weak D call: TRBD1 (5 bases). This TCR was recovered from a man in his sixties with head and neck cancer. The CDR3 region is CASSPEGTKVNTEAFF. The CDR3 DNA reads TGTGCCAGCTCACCAGAGGGGACGAAAGTGAACACTGAAGCTTTCTTT.